The clone carrying this T cell receptor (beta chain) was seen a handful of times. V shed 1 base, J shed 5 bases, and the junction held 0 bases outside the gene matches. The CDR3 spans 12 residues. Germline values: CDR1 SQVTM, CDR2 ANQGSEA. One entry per CDR3 protein, called by TCRdb with MiXCR from the 5' RACE reads. The table lists about 110,000 distinct CDR3 sequences, around 12% of them singletons. The data originate from a study of early T cells in non-severe SARS-CoV-2 infection. The receptor comes from an adult who was a healthcare worker with PCR-confirmed SARS-CoV-2 infection or an uninfected control (not recorded which). V usage is TRBV29-1 and J usage is TRBJ2-7, with 9 bases matching TRBD1. This specimen consisted of whole blood, obtained at baseline. Here the CDR3 DNA reads TGCAGCGTTGAAGGGACAGGGGACGAGCAGTACTTC. It encodes CSVEGTGDEQYF.